Listed here is a single T cell receptor (beta chain). Antigen specificity is unknown. This may be a read error: a much more frequent sequence differs by one nucleotide. Lacking the conserved final phenylalanine or tryptophan, this CDR3 likely reflects a read error. The time point here: persistent/refractory GD, antithyroid drugs over 5 years with positive TRAb. PBMCs were the source of the RNA used for TCR sequencing. The CDR3 is 14 amino acids. With 2 bases removed from V and 8 bases from J, the gap between germline ends came to 15 bases. CDR1 is MNHEY, CDR2 SVGEGT, per germline. This sample is drawn from a study of regulatory T cells in long-lasting Graves disease. Study background: Disease was considered persistent Graves' disease after over 5 years of antithyroid drugs (with positive TSH receptor antibodies). The study, taken as a whole, reports: Persistent patients shared more public clonotypes (about 3,000) than newly diagnosed patients (approximately 1,000). With persistent disease, TRBV28, TRBJ1-2 and TRBJ2-5 were the favored segments.

Library construction for TCR beta used iRepertoire HTBI primers and Arm-PCR of CDR3 regions. TCRdb redid the calling of the multiplex PCR reads with MiXCR, one entry per CDR3 protein. The sample comprises 350,000 to 500,000 distinct CDR3 sequences, approximately 22% of which are singletons, and roughly an eighth rests with the top ten. The source material was peripheral blood mononuclear cells (PBMCs), sampled when the disease was refractory, from a patient treated with antithyroid drugs. The chain recombines TRBV6-2 or TRBV6-3 with TRBJ1-2, with D hard to call. The TCR originated in a female donor with Graves disease. The CDR3 protein is CASSYPDQIGGYTL. CDR3 nucleotides: TGTGCCAGCAGTTACCCGGACCAAATCGGCGGCTACACCCTC.